A single sample gave rise to the 28 T cell receptor beta chains below, sequenced in a study of CD8 T cells in Susac syndrome. Reverse transcription of about 0.5 to 1 ug RNA used random hexamers. TCRdb independently ran MiXCR on the immunoSEQ multiplex PCR reads; one entry per CDR3 protein. The sample shows about 120,000 distinct CDR3 sequences, approximately 93% of them seen only once. Material: CD4+ T cells from PBMCs. Receptors were obtained from a human donor with multiple sclerosis.

This clonotype was seen only a few times. This chain uses TRBV6-1 with TRBJ2-7, with 10 bases matching TRBD1. Germline V lookup: CDR1 MNHNS, CDR2 SASEGT. The CDR3 covers 15 residues. Trimming cost V 7 bases and J 2 bases; bases outside gene matches: 8. The CDR3 DNA sequence: TGTGCCAGCACCACGGCCGGGACAGGGGCCTACGAGCAGTACTTC. Its translation is CASTTAGTGAYEQYF.

The CDR3 DNA is TGTGCCAGCAGGGCTAGCGGGGGCACTGAAGCTTTCTTT. Protein sequence: CASRASGGTEAFF. The chain links TRBV5-6 to TRBJ1-1; tentative D call: TRBD1 (5 bases). Germline CDR1 SGHDT, CDR2 YYEEEE. The CDR3 extends over 13 amino acids. V lost 5 bases and J lost 4, with 12 bases in between.

J is TRBJ1-2 and V is TRBV30; 8 nucleotides match TRBD1. This CDR3 has 12 amino acids. Trimming took 4 bases from V and 8 from J; bases not matched to a gene: 6. CDR1 and CDR2 (germline): GTSNPN, SVGIG (reference sequence). Here the CDR3 DNA reads TGTGCCTGGACCGCAGACAGGGGAGGCTACACCTTC. As protein: CAWTADRGGYTF.

This rearrangement joins TRBV3-1 to TRBJ1-3; 7 bases line up with TRBD1. From germline, CDR1 is LGHDT and CDR2 YNNKEL (reference sequence). The CDR3 spans 14 residues. The ends lost 5 bases at V and 2 bases at J; junction bases unmatched: 3. CDR3 bases: TGTGCCAGCAGCTCTCAGGGGGCTGGAAACACCATATATTTT. Translation: CASSSQGAGNTIYF.

The chain carries TRBV19 and TRBJ1-2; D is undetermined. The germline gives CDR1 LNHDA, CDR2 SQIVND (reference sequence). The CDR3 covers 17 residues. V was clipped by 0 bases and J by 0 bases, with 14 bases between them. The DNA of the CDR3 is TGTGCCAGTAGTATAGACCGGGAGTCCACTACTAACTATGGCTACACCTTC. It codes for CASSIDRESTTNYGYTF.

The V and J genes are TRBV5-6 and TRBJ2-7, with 7 bases fitting TRBD1. The CDR3 spans 12 residues. V dropped 4 bases and J dropped 6; count of bases not matched to a gene: 4. Germline V gene data show CDR1 as SGHDT and CDR2 as YYEEEE. Here the CDR3 reads CASSQRGPEQYF. For the CDR3, the DNA is TGTGCCAGCAGCCAAAGGGGGCCCGAGCAGTACTTC.

The chain employs TRBV6-2 or TRBV6-3 and TRBJ1-2, with D unclear. Germline CDR1 reads MNHEY; CDR2 reads SVGEGT. Trimming removed 5 bases from V and 6 bases from J, with 10 bases in between. The CDR3 has 12 amino acids. This chain's CDR3 is CASSPNSDGYTF. In nucleotides, the CDR3 is TGTGCCAGCAGTCCTAACAGTGATGGCTACACCTTC.

About this clonotype itself: One end of the junction varies from germline; a read error may be responsible. This chain links TRBV27 with TRBJ1-4; no clear D. This CDR3 spans 12 amino acids. In germline, CDR1 is MNHEY, CDR2 SMNVEV (reference sequence). CDR3 in amino acids: CASRDPNEKLFF. CDR3 nucleotides: TGTGCCAGCAGAGACCCTAACGAAAAACTGTTTTTT.

The J gene is TRBJ2-7, the V gene TRBV6-5; no clear D gene. Per the germline V gene, CDR1 is MNHEY and CDR2 is SVGAGI. This CDR3 contains 11 residues. The V and J ends lost 7 bases and 7 bases respectively, with 11 bases between them. The DNA for the CDR3 is TGTGCCAGCACTTCGGGTGGTGAGCAGTACTTC. Protein: CASTSGGEQYF.

V usage is TRBV20-1 and J usage is TRBJ2-1, with 8 bases matching TRBD2. The CDR3 length is 16 residues. The V gene's germline CDR1 is DFQATT and CDR2 SNEGSKA (reference sequence). Trimming removed 3 bases from V and 1 base from J; junction bases left unmatched: 8. The chain's CDR3 is CSASSRGTRSYNEQFF. The CDR3 DNA reads TGCAGTGCTAGTTCCAGAGGGACTAGATCCTACAATGAGCAGTTCTTC.

The chain links TRBV2 to TRBJ2-3; D gene unclear. The CDR3 spans 13 residues. V was cut by 3 bases and J by 6 bases, with 10 bases left in between. Germline assignment: CDR1 SNHLY and CDR2 FYNNEI. CDR3 sequence: CASSELAFDTQYF. Here the CDR3 DNA reads TGTGCCAGCAGTGAGTTAGCCTTCGATACGCAGTATTTT.

This clonotype came up once. The chain combines TRBV20-1 with TRBJ2-1, with 10 bases fitting TRBD2. The CDR3 covers 14 residues. V shed 5 bases, J shed 8 bases, and the junction held 9 bases outside the gene matches. Germline V gene lookup returns CDR1 DFQATT and CDR2 SNEGSKA (reference sequence). This CDR3 is CSAPGASGGYEQFF. Here the CDR3 DNA reads TGCAGTGCTCCAGGGGCTAGCGGGGGATATGAGCAGTTCTTC.

V is TRBV7-4 and J is TRBJ1-5; 7 positions match TRBD1. Per germline, CDR1 SGHVT and CDR2 SQSDAQ. This CDR3 contains 15 residues. Unmatched junction bases numbered 9, after V lost 7 bases and J lost 3 bases. The CDR3 spells CASNIQGQFNQPQHF. In nucleotides, the CDR3 is TGTGCCAGCAACATCCAGGGACAGTTCAATCAGCCCCAGCATTTT.

The chain links TRBV29-1 to TRBJ1-1; no definite D call. The CDR3 spans 13 residues. Germline V gene data show CDR1 as SQVTM and CDR2 as ANQGSEA. V lost 7 bases, J lost 2 bases, and 14 bases lay in between. CDR3 coding DNA: TGCAGCGCCGAACGGGGTTCCAACACTGAAGCTTTCTTT. It yields the protein CSAERGSNTEAFF.

The chain uses TRBV6-5 and TRBJ2-2; 11 bases are shared with TRBD2. Germline CDR1 reads MNHEY; CDR2 reads SVGAGI. With V trimmed by 2 bases and J by 4 bases, 9 bases remained unmatched. This CDR3 has 18 residues. CDR3 residues: CASSYRRLAGSLTGELFF. Here the CDR3 DNA reads TGTGCCAGCAGTTACCGACGACTAGCGGGGTCACTCACCGGGGAGCTGTTTTTT.

J is TRBJ2-3 and V is TRBV6-1; the D is unclear. CDR1 and CDR2 from the germline V gene are MNHNS and SASEGT. The length of the CDR3 is 15 residues. With 2 bases removed from V and 3 bases from J, the gap between germline ends came to 12 bases. The CDR3 DNA follows: TGTGCCAGCAGTGAATCTCAAGGCCGTACAGATACGCAGTATTTT. Encoded protein: CASSESQGRTDTQYF.

The gene calls are TRBV4-2 and TRBJ1-6, with a weak D call TRBD1 (6 bases). From germline, CDR1 is LGHNA and CDR2 YNFKEQ. The CDR3 consists of 14 residues. V lost 4 bases and J 7 bases, leaving 11 bases between the germline ends. The CDR3 coding sequence is TGTGCCAGCAGCCTACAGGGTAACAATTCACCCCTCCACTTT. Its translation is CASSLQGNNSPLHF.

The chain employs TRBV3-1 and TRBJ1-4; D ambiguous. V was shortened by 1 base and J by 6 bases, with 12 bases between the two germline ends. CDR1 is LGHDT and CDR2 is YNNKEL in the germline V gene (reference sequence). The CDR3 contains 15 residues. For the CDR3, the DNA is TGTGCCAGCAGCCAAGGTTCAGTCCGGGATGAAAAACTGTTTTTT. Translating gives CASSQGSVRDEKLFF.

The chain carries TRBV5-6 and TRBJ2-5, with 11 bases fitting TRBD2. The CDR3 length is 15 residues. Trimming took 1 base from V and 5 from J; bases not matched to a gene: 4. Looked up from germline, CDR1 is SGHDT and CDR2 is YYEEEE. The CDR3 sequence is CASSLTSGGTETQYF. The CDR3, as DNA: TGTGCCAGCAGCTTGACTAGCGGGGGTACCGAGACCCAGTACTTC.

The chain is built from TRBV2 and TRBJ1-4; tentative D call: TRBD1 (5 bases). Trimming removed 9 bases at V and 8 bases at J, with 19 bases between. The CDR3 contains 14 residues. Germline V gene lookup returns CDR1 SNHLY and CDR2 FYNNEI. The CDR3 DNA is TGTGCCAGTATAAGGGACCGGTCGTGGGAAAAACTGTTTTTT. Protein product: CASIRDRSWEKLFF.

CDR3 DNA sequence: TGCGCCAGCAGCCCACGACAGGGGGCCAGGGAGCAGTACTTC. Its protein is CASSPRQGAREQYF. J is TRBJ2-7 and V is TRBV5-1; TRBD1 matches at 10 bases. Germline CDR1 SGHRS, CDR2 YFSETQ. Losses at the gene ends were 4 bases for V and 7 bases for J; bases not matched to a gene: 8. The length of the CDR3 is 14 residues.

This clonotype has only a few counts. At one end the junction does not follow the germline gene, possibly because of a read error. The chain joins TRBV4-2 to TRBJ1-2; D possibly corresponds to TRBD1 (6 bases). Germline lookup yields CDR1 LGHNA and CDR2 YNFKEQ. The CDR3 has 14 residues. The CDR3 is CASSQTGPNYGYTF. In DNA, the CDR3 is TGTGCCAGCAGCCAAACAGGGCCTAATTATGGCTACACCTTC.

The chain couples TRBV14 to TRBJ1-6, with no clear D. V lost 0 bases to trimming and J lost 0 bases, with 3 bases between them. There are 15 residues in the CDR3. Per the germline V gene, CDR1 is SGHDN and CDR2 is FVKESK. CDR3 bases: TGTGCCAGCAGCCAAGAGAGCTCCTATAATTCACCCCTCCACTTT. Translated, it gives CASSQESSYNSPLHF.

The DNA of the CDR3 is TGTGCCAGCAGCCTCCGGGGTCCCACTGAAGCTTTCTTT. This translates into CASSLRGPTEAFF. This chain joins TRBV14 and TRBJ1-1; D unclear. The CDR3 has 13 amino acids. Trimming pared 4 bases from V and 4 bases from J, leaving 10 bases between. From germline, CDR1 is SGHDN and CDR2 FVKESK.

V usage is TRBV5-8 and J usage is TRBJ1-4; 7 nucleotides agree with TRBD1. V shed 0 bases and J 9 bases; nucleotides not matched to a gene: 2. CDR3 length equals 13 residues. CDR1 is SGHTS and CDR2 is YDEGEE in the germline V gene. Here the CDR3 reads CASSLGTGQKLFF. For the CDR3, the DNA is TGTGCCAGCAGCTTGGGGACAGGACAAAAACTGTTTTTT. Complete variable domain (other parts from reference TRBV5-8 and TRBJ1-4): EAGVTQSPTHLIKTRGQQATLRCSPISGHTSVYWYQQALGLGLQFLLWYDEGEERNRGNFPPRFSGRQFPNYSSELNVNALELEDSALYLCASSLGTGQKLFFGSGTQLSVL.

The V and J genes are TRBV5-1 and TRBJ2-5; D uncertain. From germline, CDR1 is SGHRS and CDR2 YFSETQ. Trimming left V 2 bases short and J 4 bases short, with 15 bases between. This CDR3 is 15 amino acids long. CDR3 sequence reads: CASSLDFPDPETQYF. In DNA form, the CDR3 reads TGCGCCAGCAGCTTAGACTTTCCGGACCCAGAGACCCAGTACTTC. The whole variable domain, remainder taken from reference TRBV5-1 and TRBJ2-5, is KAGVTQTPRYLIKTRGQQVTLSCSPISGHRSVSWYQQTPGQGLQFLFEYFSETQRNKGNFPGRFSGRQFSNSRSEMNVSTLELGDSALYLCASSLDFPDPETQYFGPGTRLLVL.

The chain employs TRBV18 and TRBJ2-2; TRBD2 might be the D (6 bases). Trimming shortened V by 2 bases and J by 0 bases, and 10 bases separated the two germline ends. The CDR3 spans 16 residues. Germline V gene lookup returns CDR1 KGHSH and CDR2 LQKENI. The CDR3 region has the DNA TGTGCCAGCTCACCAGCCGGGACTGCGAACACCGGGGAGCTGTTTTTT. Translating it yields CASSPAGTANTGELFF. Full variable domain (missing parts from reference TRBV18 and TRBJ2-2): NAGVMQNPRHLVRRRGQEARLRCSPMKGHSHVYWYRQLPEEGLKFMVYLQKENIIDESGMPKERFSAEFPKEGPSILRIQQVVRGDSAAYFCASSPAGTANTGELFFGEGSRLTVL.

This clonotype was picked up one time. The rearrangement joins TRBV20-1 to TRBJ2-3; the D is unclear. The CDR3 spans 11 residues. V lost 4 bases and J lost 2, with 4 bases in between. Germline V gene sequence: CDR1 DFQATT, CDR2 SNEGSKA (reference sequence). Here the CDR3 reads CSAISTDTQYF. The DNA for the CDR3 is TGCAGTGCTATATCCACAGATACGCAGTATTTT.